The 20 T cell receptor beta chains presented below share a single source sample, sequenced in a study of blood T cell repertoires in COVID-19. The data were produced by immunoSEQ multiplex PCR, yet TCRdb's version contains in-frame clones alone and is incomplete. The sample contains around 91,000 clones, 70% to 85% of which appear only once. The sample was peripheral blood. Receptors were obtained from a human donor in a cohort sampled during active COVID-19.

The chain is built from TRBV12-3 or TRBV12-4 and TRBJ1-2; D perhaps matches TRBD1 (5 bases). The V and J ends lost 8 bases and 1 base respectively, with 8 bases between them. This CDR3 has 12 amino acids. Written as DNA, the CDR3 is TGTGCCAGCGCACAGGTTAACTATGGCTACACCTTC. Protein sequence: CASAQVNYGYTF.

The chain recombines TRBV5-1 with TRBJ2-1; 12 bases line up with TRBD2. The CDR3 totals 15 residues. The V and J ends lost 9 bases and 5 bases, in that order; junction bases with no gene match: 9. Germline V CDR1 and CDR2: SGHRS, YFSETQ. CDR3 residues: CATHLAGGPNNEQFF. The CDR3 coding sequence is TGCGCCACCCACCTAGCGGGAGGGCCTAACAATGAGCAGTTCTTC.

This chain joins TRBV9 and TRBJ2-3; D call uncertain. Germline CDR1 and CDR2: SGDLS and YYNGEE. The CDR3 is 15 amino acids. V lost 0 bases and J lost 0, with 8 bases in between. As DNA, the CDR3 is TGTGCCAGCAGCGTAGTTGCGGTAAGCACAGATACGCAGTATTTT. This codes for CASSVVAVSTDTQYF.

The CDR3 sequence: CASSLSRQFNYGYTF. Here the CDR3 DNA reads TGTGCCAGCAGCTTATCCCGACAGTTTAACTATGGCTACACCTTC. The chain carries TRBV7-9 and TRBJ1-2, with D tentatively TRBD1 (5 bases). Trimming took 2 bases from V and 1 from J, leaving 11 bases between them. Looked up from germline, CDR1 is SEHNR and CDR2 is FQNEAQ (reference sequence). This CDR3 has 15 amino acids.

The chain uses TRBV5-1 and TRBJ2-7, with TRBD2 matching over 9 bases. J gave up 2 bases and V 1 base, and 7 bases lay outside the gene matches. The CDR3 loop spans 16 amino acids. The germline CDR1 and CDR2 sequences are SGHRS and YFSETQ. The CDR3 sequence: CASSLLEREVAYEQYF. For the CDR3, the DNA is TGCGCCAGCAGCTTGCTTGAGCGGGAGGTGGCCTACGAGCAGTACTTC. The variable domain in full, completed from reference TRBV5-1 and TRBJ2-7, reads KAGVTQTPRYLIKTRGQQVTLSCSPISGHRSVSWYQQTPGQGLQFLFEYFSETQRNKGNFPGRFSGRQFSNSRSEMNVSTLELGDSALYLCASSLLEREVAYEQYFGPGTRLTVT.

This chain uses TRBV6-2 or TRBV6-3 with TRBJ2-7; a weak D match, TRBD2 (6 bases). V was pared by 5 bases and J by 6 bases, with 20 bases between. This CDR3 has 15 amino acids. Germline loops: CDR1 MNHEY, CDR2 SVGEGT. CDR3 sequence: CASSVGQAGGREQYF. CDR3 coding DNA: TGTGCCAGCAGTGTAGGGCAGGCCGGGGGTCGCGAGCAGTACTTC.

The rearrangement uses TRBV7-3 and TRBJ2-2, with D maybe TRBD1 (6 bases). The CDR3 is 15 residues long. CDR1 is SGHTA and CDR2 is FQGTGA in the germline V gene. Trimming left V 5 bases short and J 2 bases short, with 12 bases between. The CDR3 loop is CASSPGAPNTGELFF. CDR3 nucleotide sequence: TGTGCCAGCAGCCCAGGGGCCCCTAACACCGGGGAGCTGTTTTTT.

V gene TRBV5-5 combines with J gene TRBJ1-5; 7 nucleotides align to TRBD1. V dropped 3 bases and J dropped 1; count of bases not matched to a gene: 7. Per germline, CDR1 SGHKS and CDR2 YYEKEE (reference sequence). This CDR3 is built from 16 residues. The CDR3 coding sequence is TGTGCCAGCAGCTGCTACAGGGGCTTCAGCAATCAGCCCCAGCATTTT. The encoded protein is CASSCYRGFSNQPQHF.

Points on this clone: This CDR3 is missing its conserved last phenylalanine or tryptophan, likely due to a read error. The limits of the CDR3 on the DNA are not certain, so only TCRdb's listed CDR3 is given. This chain joins TRBV6-2 or TRBV6-3 and TRBJ1-5; TRBD1, the table's D call, lacks a check against the DNA. Germline CDR1 and CDR2: MNHEY and SVGEGT. The CDR3 sequence runs 17 residues, both termini included. The CDR3 sequence is CASSYSLSVRHGENVFT.

This chain joins TRBV4-1 and TRBJ2-7; 8 bases agree with TRBD1. J lost 4 bases, V lost 0 bases, and 5 bases had no gene match. The CDR3 is made up of 15 amino acids. Germline assignment: CDR1 MGHRA and CDR2 YSYEKL. The CDR3 region is CASSQDRQGAYEQYF. CDR3 nucleotide sequence: TGCGCCAGCAGCCAAGACCGTCAGGGGGCTTACGAGCAGTACTTC.

This clone was detected once. The chain couples TRBV7-2 to TRBJ2-1; TRBD2 aligns across 7 bases. CDR1 and CDR2 (germline): SGHTA, FQGNSA. The CDR3 totals 16 residues. V lost 1 base, J lost 4 bases, and 7 bases stayed unmatched. The CDR3 region has the DNA TGTGCCAGCAGCTTAGATGATAGGACTAGTTACAATGAGCAGTTCTTC. It codes for CASSLDDRTSYNEQFF.

Ten or more counts support this clone. The V and J genes are TRBV10-2 and TRBJ1-3; possibly TRBD1 for D (5 bases). The germline gives CDR1 WSHSY, CDR2 SAAADI. The V end lost 6 bases, the J end lost 0 bases, and 12 bases lay between the germline ends. CDR3 size: 15 residues. The CDR3 nucleotides read TGCGCCAGCAGCCAAACAGGCCGCTCTGGAAACACCATATATTTT. As protein: CASSQTGRSGNTIYF.

The CDR3 spells CSVDTREGSYNEQFF. CDR3 coding DNA: TGCAGCGTTGATACGCGGGAGGGAAGCTACAATGAGCAGTTCTTC. The chain is built from TRBV29-1 and TRBJ2-1; TRBD2 matches 9 bases. Trimming took 3 bases from V and 3 from J; bases not matched to a gene: 6. The CDR3 has 15 amino acids. Germline V gives CDR1 SQVTM, CDR2 ANQGSEA.

V gene TRBV19 combines with J gene TRBJ2-5; weak D call: TRBD2 (5 bases). V was pared by 7 bases and J by 2 bases, with 11 bases between. Looked up from germline, CDR1 is LNHDA and CDR2 is SQIVND (reference sequence). The CDR3 loop spans 13 amino acids. The CDR3 DNA follows: TGTGCCAGTAATCAAGGGAGACAAGAGACCCAGTACTTC. Translating gives CASNQGRQETQYF.

The chain links TRBV2 to TRBJ2-3, with 7 bases identical to TRBD2. After removal of 7 bases from V and 4 bases from J, the junction contained 11 bases not matched to a gene. Germline V gene lookup returns CDR1 SNHLY and CDR2 FYNNEI. The CDR3 is 15 amino acids. DNA of the CDR3: TGTGCCAGCACTCTACTGCCCCGGGAGGCAGATACGCAGTATTTT. It codes for CASTLLPREADTQYF. The full variable domain, rest sourced from reference TRBV2 and TRBJ2-3, is EPEVTQTPSHQVTQMGQEVILRCVPISNHLYFYWYRQILGQKVEFLVSFYNNEISEKSEIFDDQFSVERPDGSNFTLKIRSTKLEDSAMYFCASTLLPREADTQYFGPGTRLTVL.

This clone has a single count. This rearrangement joins TRBV30 to TRBJ2-7; D is undetermined. The V and J ends lost 3 bases and 2 bases respectively, with 8 bases between them. The CDR3 has 12 residues. Germline V gene data show CDR1 as GTSNPN and CDR2 as SVGIG (reference sequence). CDR3 amino acids: CAWSGSAYEQYF. Written as DNA, the CDR3 is TGTGCCTGGAGCGGGTCAGCCTACGAGCAGTACTTC.

The chain is built from TRBV9 and TRBJ2-1; D not resolved. Germline CDR1 is SGDLS and CDR2 is YYNGEE. The CDR3 has 16 residues. The V gene lost 0 bases and the J gene lost 4 bases, with 14 bases spanning the gap. The DNA for the CDR3 is TGTGCCAGCAGCGTAGTGTGGCAGGTACCGTACAATGAGCAGTTCTTC. Its translation: CASSVVWQVPYNEQFF.

The table lists this clone with a few counts. The chain couples TRBV7-9 to TRBJ2-3, with 7 bases fitting TRBD2. Germline loops: CDR1 SEHNR, CDR2 FQNEAQ (reference sequence). J gave up 4 bases and V 6 bases, and 4 bases lay outside the gene matches. The CDR3 contains 13 residues. This CDR3 reads CASSPLAADTQYF. The CDR3 bases are TGTGCCAGCAGTCCTCTAGCGGCAGATACGCAGTATTTT. The full variable domain, in which reference TRBV7-9 and TRBJ2-3 provide the parts outside the CDR3, is DTGVSQNPRHKITKRGQNVTFRCDPISEHNRLYWYRQTLGQGPEFLTYFQNEAQLEKSRLLSDRFSAERPKGSFSTLEIQRTEQGDSAMYLCASSPLAADTQYFGPGTRLTVL.

This sequence joins TRBV5-1 and TRBJ2-7; perhaps TRBD1 as D (6 bases). V lost 2 bases and J 2 bases, leaving 14 bases between the germline ends. Germline values: CDR1 SGHRS, CDR2 YFSETQ. This CDR3 is built from 15 residues. In DNA form, the CDR3 reads TGCGCCAGCAGCTTAGGACAGTCCTATACCTACGAGCAGTACTTC. Encoded protein: CASSLGQSYTYEQYF. The whole variable domain, filled in from reference TRBV5-1 and TRBJ2-7, reads KAGVTQTPRYLIKTRGQQVTLSCSPISGHRSVSWYQQTPGQGLQFLFEYFSETQRNKGNFPGRFSGRQFSNSRSEMNVSTLELGDSALYLCASSLGQSYTYEQYFGPGTRLTVT.

Only a few counts were recorded for this clone. The chain recombines TRBV4-1 with TRBJ1-5; D is unclear. This CDR3 has 13 amino acids. CDR1 is MGHRA, CDR2 YSYEKL, per germline. Trimming pared 4 bases from V and 3 bases from J, leaving 7 bases between. The CDR3 DNA is TGCGCCAGCAGCCGACAAGACAATCAGCCCCAGCATTTT. Encoded protein: CASSRQDNQPQHF.